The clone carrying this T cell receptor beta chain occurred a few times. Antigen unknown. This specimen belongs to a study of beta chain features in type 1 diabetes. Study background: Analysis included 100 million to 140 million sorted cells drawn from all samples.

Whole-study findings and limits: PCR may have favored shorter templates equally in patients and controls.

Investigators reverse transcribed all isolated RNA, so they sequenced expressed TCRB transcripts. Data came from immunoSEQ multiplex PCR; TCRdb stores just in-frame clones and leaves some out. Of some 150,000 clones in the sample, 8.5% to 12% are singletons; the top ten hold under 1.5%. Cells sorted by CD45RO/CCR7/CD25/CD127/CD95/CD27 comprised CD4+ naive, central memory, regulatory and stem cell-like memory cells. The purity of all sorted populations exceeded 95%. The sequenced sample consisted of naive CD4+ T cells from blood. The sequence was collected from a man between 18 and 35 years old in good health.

Here the CDR3 reads CASSLGQVDYEQYF. The CDR3, as DNA: TGCGCCAGCAGCTTGGGACAGGTAGACTACGAGCAGTACTTC. The chain has TRBV5-1 and TRBJ2-7, with D tentatively TRBD1 (6 bases). Germline V gives CDR1 SGHRS, CDR2 YFSETQ. The CDR3 consists of 14 residues. The germline V and J ends were trimmed by 0 bases and 3 bases, with 10 bases remaining between them.